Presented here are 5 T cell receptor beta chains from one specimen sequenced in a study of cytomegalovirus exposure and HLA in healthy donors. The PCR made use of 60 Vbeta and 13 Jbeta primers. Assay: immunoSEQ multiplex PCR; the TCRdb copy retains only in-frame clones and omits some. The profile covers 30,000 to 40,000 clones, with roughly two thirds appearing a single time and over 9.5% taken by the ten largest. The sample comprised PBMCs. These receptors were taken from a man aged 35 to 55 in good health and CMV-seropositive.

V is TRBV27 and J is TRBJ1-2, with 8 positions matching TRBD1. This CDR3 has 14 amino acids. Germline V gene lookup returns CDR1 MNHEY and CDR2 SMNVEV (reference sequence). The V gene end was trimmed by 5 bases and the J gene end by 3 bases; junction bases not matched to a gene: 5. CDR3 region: CASSRTGFDYGYTF. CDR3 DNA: TGTGCCAGCAGTCGGACAGGGTTCGACTATGGCTACACCTTC.

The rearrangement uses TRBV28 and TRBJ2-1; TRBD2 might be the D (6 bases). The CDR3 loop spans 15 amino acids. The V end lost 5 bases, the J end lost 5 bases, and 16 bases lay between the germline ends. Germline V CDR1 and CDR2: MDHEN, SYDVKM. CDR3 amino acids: CASSPLDWGDNEQFF. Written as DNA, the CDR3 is TGTGCCAGCAGTCCGCTGGACTGGGGGGACAATGAGCAGTTCTTC.

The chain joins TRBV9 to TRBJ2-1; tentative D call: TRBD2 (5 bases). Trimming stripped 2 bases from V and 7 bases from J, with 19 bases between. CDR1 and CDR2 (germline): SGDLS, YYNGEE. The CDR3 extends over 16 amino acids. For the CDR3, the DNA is TGTGCCAGCAGCGTCGTAGTTTCGGGAACTCGGAATGAGCAGTTCTTC. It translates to CASSVVVSGTRNEQFF.

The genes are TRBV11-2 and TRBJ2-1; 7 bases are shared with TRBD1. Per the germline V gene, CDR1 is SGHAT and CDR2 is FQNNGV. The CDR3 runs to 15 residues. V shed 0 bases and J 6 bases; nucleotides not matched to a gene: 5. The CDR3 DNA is TGTGCCAGCAGCTTAGATGGGGCAGGGGGCAATGAGCAGTTCTTC. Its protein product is CASSLDGAGGNEQFF. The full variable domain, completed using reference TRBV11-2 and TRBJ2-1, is EAGVAQSPRYKIIEKRQSVAFWCNPISGHATLYWYQQILGQGPKLLIQFQNNGVVDDSQLPKDRFSAERLKGVDSTLKIQPAKLEDSAVYLCASSLDGAGGNEQFFGPGTRLTVL.

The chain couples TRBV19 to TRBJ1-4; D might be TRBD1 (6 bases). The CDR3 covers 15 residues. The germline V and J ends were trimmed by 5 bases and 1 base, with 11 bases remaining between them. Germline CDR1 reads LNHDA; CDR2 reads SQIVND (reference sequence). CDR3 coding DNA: TGTGCCAGTAGTCCTCAGGGGTTAACTAATGAAAAACTGTTTTTT. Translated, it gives CASSPQGLTNEKLFF.